This TCR beta chain was sequenced for a study of blood T cells in healthy people across ages. In the study overall: When template switching was applied, about one barcoded beta molecule was captured per two T cells.

The authors extracted at least 5.5 micrograms of total RNA per sample. Then a second PCR, running about 6 to 11 cycles, was carried out with a sample-barcoded 5' primer and a J-beta primer mix. Template switching added a 12-random-nucleotide identifier to every cDNA molecule. TCRdb redid the calling of the 5' RACE reads with MiXCR, one entry per CDR3 protein. Of about 1.4 million distinct CDR3 sequences in the sample, 59% were seen once. In regard to this clonotype: Its cognate antigen is unknown.

Regarding the study as a whole: Fewer expanded clones and more diversity marked long-lived versus aged donors.

The V gene's germline CDR1 is MGHDK and CDR2 SYGVNS. V shed 6 bases and J shed 1 base, with 12 bases lying between them. The CDR3 length is 14 residues. The specimen sequenced was blood. The receptor comes from a man aged 18-30 years in good health. The chain combines TRBV25-1 with TRBJ1-1; a possible D gene is TRBD1 (6 bases). CDR3: CASRWGGANTEAFF. Here the CDR3 DNA reads TGTGCCAGCAGATGGGGGGGGGCGAACACTGAAGCTTTCTTT.